These T cell receptor beta chains were read from a single sample in a study of technical replicates of blood from a few donors. Profiled with immunoSEQ multiplex PCR; TCRdb holds only in-frame clones, not every one. The table has 55,000 to 75,000 clones, 80% to 90% seen once. The sample comprised PBMCs. All receptors derive from a human donor in good health. Some clones in this sample may be carry-over from other donors' samples. Both conserved end residues are part of each CDR3. D genes are given only for firm matches. A clone size is listed for some rows: how often the clone was seen (once, few, many), or a class if it is expanded.

d_gene	v_gene	j_gene	abundance	CDR3nt	CDR3aa
TRBD1	TRBV4-1	TRBJ1-2	NA	TGCGCCAGCAGCCGAACGGGACAGACAAACTATGGCTACACCTTC	CASSRTGQTNYGYTF
TRBD2	TRBV4-2	TRBJ2-2	NA	TGTGCCAGCAGTGAGAGGGCTAGCGGGGGCTGGGGTGCGGAGCTGTTTTTT	CASSERASGGWGAELFF
NA	TRBV2	TRBJ1-5	NA	TGTGCCGCACGGGGGGACAATCAGCCCCAGCATTTT	CAARGDNQPQHF
NA	TRBV7-2	TRBJ2-5	NA	TGTGCCAGCAGCCGGACTTACCAAGAGACCCAGTACTTC	CASSRTYQETQYF
NA	TRBV6-1	TRBJ2-3	NA	TGTGCCAGCAGGGACTTCACAGATACGCAGTATTTT	CASRDFTDTQYF
NA	TRBV14	TRBJ1-2	once	TGTGCCAGCAGCCCCCTGTTGGGCAACTATGGCTACACCTTC	CASSPLLGNYGYTF
NA	TRBV7-9	TRBJ1-4	NA	TGTGCCAGCAAGGGGCCGACAGCCCCTTTGAGTGAAAAACTGTTTTTT	CASKGPTAPLSEKLFF
NA	TRBV7-2	TRBJ2-5	NA	TGTGCCAGTGAGAGCGGGCAAGAGACCCAGTACTTC	CASESGQETQYF
NA	TRBV18	TRBJ2-7	NA	TGTGCCAGCTCACCGGACAGCGAGCAGTACTTC	CASSPDSEQYF
NA	TRBV13	TRBJ2-7	NA	TGTGCCAGCAGCCCCTACCTGGCCTACGAGCAGTACTTC	CASSPYLAYEQYF
TRBD1	TRBV15	TRBJ1-2	NA	TGTGCCACCAGCCAGTGGGACAGCCTTAACTATGGCTACACCTTC	CATSQWDSLNYGYTF
NA	TRBV7-9	TRBJ1-1	NA	TGTGCCAGCAGCTTCATGAACACTGAAGCTTTCTTT	CASSFMNTEAFF
TRBD1	TRBV5-1	TRBJ2-7	NA	TGCGCCAGCAGCGGGGCCACAGGGGACCCCTACGAGCAGTACTTC	CASSGATGDPYEQYF